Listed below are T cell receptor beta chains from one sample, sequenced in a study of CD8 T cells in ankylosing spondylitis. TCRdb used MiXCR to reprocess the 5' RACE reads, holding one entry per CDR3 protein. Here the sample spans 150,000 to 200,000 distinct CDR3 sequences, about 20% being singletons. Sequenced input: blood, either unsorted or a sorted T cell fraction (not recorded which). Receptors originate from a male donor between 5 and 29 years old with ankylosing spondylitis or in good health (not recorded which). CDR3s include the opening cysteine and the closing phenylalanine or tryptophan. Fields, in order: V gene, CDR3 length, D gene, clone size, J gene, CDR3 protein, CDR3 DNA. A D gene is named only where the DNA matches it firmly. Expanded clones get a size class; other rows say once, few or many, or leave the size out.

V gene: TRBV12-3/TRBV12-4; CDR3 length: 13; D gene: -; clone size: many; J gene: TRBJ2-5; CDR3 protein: CASSFPDQETQYF; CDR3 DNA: TGTGCCAGCAGTTTCCCCGACCAAGAGACCCAGTACTTC
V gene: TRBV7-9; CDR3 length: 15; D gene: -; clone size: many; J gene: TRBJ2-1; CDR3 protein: CASSSLLSSYNEQFF; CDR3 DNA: TGTGCCAGCAGCTCACTCCTGAGCTCCTACAATGAGCAGTTCTTC
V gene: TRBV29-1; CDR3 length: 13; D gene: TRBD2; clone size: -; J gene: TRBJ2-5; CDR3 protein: CSVETSGQETQYF; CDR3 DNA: TGCAGCGTTGAGACTAGCGGACAAGAGACCCAGTACTTC
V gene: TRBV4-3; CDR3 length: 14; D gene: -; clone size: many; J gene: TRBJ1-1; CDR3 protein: CASSQDKGPPEAFF; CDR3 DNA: TGCGCCAGCAGCCAAGATAAGGGCCCCCCTGAAGCTTTCTTT
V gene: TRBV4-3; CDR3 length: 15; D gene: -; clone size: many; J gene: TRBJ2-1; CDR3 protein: CASSQERTSYNEQFF; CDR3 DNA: TGCGCCAGCAGCCAAGAGCGCACCTCCTACAATGAGCAGTTCTTC
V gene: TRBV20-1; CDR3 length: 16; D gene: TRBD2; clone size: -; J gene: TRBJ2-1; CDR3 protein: CSALKFRSGKYNEQFF; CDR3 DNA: TGCAGTGCTCTCAAGTTCAGGAGCGGGAAGTACAATGAGCAGTTCTTC
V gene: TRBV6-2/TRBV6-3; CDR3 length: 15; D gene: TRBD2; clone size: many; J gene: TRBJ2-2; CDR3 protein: CASRLAGGLAGELFF; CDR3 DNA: TGTGCCAGCAGACTAGCGGGAGGGCTGGCCGGGGAGCTGTTTTTT
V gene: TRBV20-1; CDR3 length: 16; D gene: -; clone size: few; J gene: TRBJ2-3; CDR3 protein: CSARDPAKGYTDTQYF; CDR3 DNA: TGCAGTGCTAGAGATCCCGCCAAGGGCTACACAGATACGCAGTATTTT
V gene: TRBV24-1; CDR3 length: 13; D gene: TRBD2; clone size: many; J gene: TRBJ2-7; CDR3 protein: CATKASGSYEQYF; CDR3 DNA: TGTGCCACCAAGGCTAGCGGGAGCTACGAGCAGTACTTC
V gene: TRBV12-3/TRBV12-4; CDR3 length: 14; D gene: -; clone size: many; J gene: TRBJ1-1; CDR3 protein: CASSLRFRDTEAFF; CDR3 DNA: TGTGCCAGCAGCCTTCGGTTTCGTGACACTGAAGCTTTCTTT
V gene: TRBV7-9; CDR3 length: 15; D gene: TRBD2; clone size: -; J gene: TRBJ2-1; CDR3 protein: CASSLGLAANNEQFF; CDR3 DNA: TGTGCCAGCAGCTTGGGACTAGCAGCGAACAATGAGCAGTTCTTC
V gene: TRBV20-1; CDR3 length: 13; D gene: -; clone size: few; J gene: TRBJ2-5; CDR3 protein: CSARDRLQETQYF; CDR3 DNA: TGCAGTGCTAGAGATAGGTTACAAGAGACCCAGTACTTC
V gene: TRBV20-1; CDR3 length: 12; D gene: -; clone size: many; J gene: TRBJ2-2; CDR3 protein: CSLARGGEELFF; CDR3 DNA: TGCAGTCTGGCTCGTGGGGGCGAGGAGCTGTTTTTT
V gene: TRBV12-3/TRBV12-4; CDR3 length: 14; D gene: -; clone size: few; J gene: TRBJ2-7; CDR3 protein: CASSLTLKGTEQYF; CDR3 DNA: TGTGCCAGCAGTTTGACACTCAAGGGTACCGAGCAGTACTTC
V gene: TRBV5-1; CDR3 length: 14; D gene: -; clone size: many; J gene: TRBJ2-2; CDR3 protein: CASSLDRVTGELFF; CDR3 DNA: TGCGCCAGCAGCTTGGACAGGGTCACCGGGGAGCTGTTTTTT
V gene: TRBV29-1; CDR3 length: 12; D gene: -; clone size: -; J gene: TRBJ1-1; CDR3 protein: CSVIPKNTEAFF; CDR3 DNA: TGCAGCGTGATCCCGAAGAACACTGAAGCTTTCTTT
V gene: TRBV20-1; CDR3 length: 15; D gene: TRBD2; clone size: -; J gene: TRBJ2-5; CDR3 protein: CSAIGTSGNQETQYF; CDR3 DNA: TGCAGTGCTATCGGGACTAGCGGGAACCAAGAGACCCAGTACTTC
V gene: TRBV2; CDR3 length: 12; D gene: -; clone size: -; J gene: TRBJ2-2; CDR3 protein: CASLGHTGELFF; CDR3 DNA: TGTGCCAGCCTAGGTCACACCGGGGAGCTGTTTTTT
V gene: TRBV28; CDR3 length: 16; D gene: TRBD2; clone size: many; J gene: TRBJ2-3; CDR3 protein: CASSPELAGESDTQYF; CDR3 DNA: TGTGCCAGCAGTCCGGAACTAGCGGGAGAATCTGATACGCAGTATTTT
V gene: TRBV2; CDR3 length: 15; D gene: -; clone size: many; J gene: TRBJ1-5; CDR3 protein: CASSEAPISSQPQHF; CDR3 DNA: TGTGCCAGCAGTGAAGCACCAATTAGTTCTCAGCCCCAGCATTTT
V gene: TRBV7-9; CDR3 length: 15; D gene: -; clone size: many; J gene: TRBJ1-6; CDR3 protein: CASSLLRTLNSPLHF; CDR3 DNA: TGTGCCAGCAGCTTGTTAAGGACCTTGAATTCACCCCTCCACTTT
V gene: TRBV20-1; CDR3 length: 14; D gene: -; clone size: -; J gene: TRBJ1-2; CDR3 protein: CSARVVVGGYGYTF; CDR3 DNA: TGCAGTGCTAGAGTCGTGGTGGGTGGCTATGGCTACACCTTC
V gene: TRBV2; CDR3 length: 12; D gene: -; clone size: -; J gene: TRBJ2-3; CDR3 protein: CASGWRRDTQYF; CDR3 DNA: TGTGCCAGCGGCTGGCGGCGGGATACGCAGTATTTT
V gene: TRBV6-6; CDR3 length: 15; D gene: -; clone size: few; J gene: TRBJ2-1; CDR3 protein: CASSLGRSSYNEQFF; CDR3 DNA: TGTGCCAGCAGCCTCGGACGGAGCTCCTACAATGAGCAGTTCTTC
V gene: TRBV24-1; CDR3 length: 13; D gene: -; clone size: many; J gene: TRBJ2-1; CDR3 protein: CATSDPGINEQFF; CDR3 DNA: TGTGCCACCAGTGACCCCGGAATCAATGAGCAGTTCTTC
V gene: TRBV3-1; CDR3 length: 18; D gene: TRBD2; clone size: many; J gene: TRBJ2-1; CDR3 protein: CASSRLPGLAGGGNEQFF; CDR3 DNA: TGTGCCAGCAGCCGGCTACCGGGACTAGCGGGAGGGGGGAATGAGCAGTTCTTC
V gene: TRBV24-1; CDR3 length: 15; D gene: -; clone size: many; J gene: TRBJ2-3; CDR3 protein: CATSDHRRGTDTQYF; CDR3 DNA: TGTGCCACCAGTGACCATCGGAGGGGCACAGATACGCAGTATTTT
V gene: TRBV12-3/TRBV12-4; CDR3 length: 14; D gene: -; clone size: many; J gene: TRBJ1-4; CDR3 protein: CASSLGLYNEKLFF; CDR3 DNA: TGTGCCAGCAGTTTAGGACTCTACAATGAAAAACTGTTTTTT
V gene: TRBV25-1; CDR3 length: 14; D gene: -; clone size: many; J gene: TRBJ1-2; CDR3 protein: CASSESNWVLGYTF; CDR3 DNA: TGTGCCAGCAGTGAATCGAACTGGGTCTTAGGCTACACCTTC
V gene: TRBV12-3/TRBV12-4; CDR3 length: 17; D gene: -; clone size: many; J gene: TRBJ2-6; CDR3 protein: CASSVDSRSSGANVLTF; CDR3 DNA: TGTGCCAGCAGCGTGGACAGTCGTAGCTCTGGGGCCAACGTCCTGACTTTC
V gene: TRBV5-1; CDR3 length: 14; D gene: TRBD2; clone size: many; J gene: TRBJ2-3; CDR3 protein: CASRRAGGTDTQYF; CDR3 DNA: TGCGCCAGCAGACGTGCGGGAGGGACAGATACGCAGTATTTT
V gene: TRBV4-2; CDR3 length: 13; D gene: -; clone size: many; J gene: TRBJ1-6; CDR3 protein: CASSQDQDSPLHF; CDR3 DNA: TGTGCCAGCAGCCAAGATCAGGATTCACCCCTCCACTTT
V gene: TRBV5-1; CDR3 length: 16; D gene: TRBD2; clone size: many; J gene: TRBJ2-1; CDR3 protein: CASSLLLGGRTNEQFF; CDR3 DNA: TGCGCCAGCAGCTTGCTCTTGGGAGGGCGCACAAATGAGCAGTTCTTC
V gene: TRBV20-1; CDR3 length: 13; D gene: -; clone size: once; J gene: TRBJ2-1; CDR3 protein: CSARNWAYNEQFF; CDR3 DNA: TGCAGTGCTAGAAATTGGGCCTACAATGAGCAGTTCTTC
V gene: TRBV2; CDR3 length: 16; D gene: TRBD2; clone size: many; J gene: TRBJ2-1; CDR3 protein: CASSPHLAGSSNEQFF; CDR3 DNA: TGTGCCAGCAGTCCCCATCTAGCGGGTTCCTCCAATGAGCAGTTCTTC
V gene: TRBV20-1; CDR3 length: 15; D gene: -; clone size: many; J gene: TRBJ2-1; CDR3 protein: CSARVDASNNGEQFF; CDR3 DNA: TGCAGTGCTAGAGTTGACGCTAGCAACAACGGTGAGCAGTTCTTC
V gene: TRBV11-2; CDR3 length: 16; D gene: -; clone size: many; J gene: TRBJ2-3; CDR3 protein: CASSLSPDSSTDTQYF; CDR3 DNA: TGTGCCAGCAGCTTGAGTCCGGACTCTAGCACAGATACGCAGTATTTT
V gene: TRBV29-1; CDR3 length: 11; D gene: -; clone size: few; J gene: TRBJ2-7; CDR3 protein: CSVAQSHEQYF; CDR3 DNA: TGCAGCGTTGCGCAGTCCCACGAGCAGTACTTC
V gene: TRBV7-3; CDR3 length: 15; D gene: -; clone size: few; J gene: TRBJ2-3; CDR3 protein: CASSASASSTDTQYF; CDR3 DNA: TGTGCCAGCAGCGCAAGCGCCTCTAGCACAGATACGCAGTATTTT
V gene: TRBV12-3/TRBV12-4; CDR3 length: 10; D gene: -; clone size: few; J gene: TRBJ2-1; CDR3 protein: CASRGHEQFF; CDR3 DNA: TGTGCCAGCCGCGGGCATGAGCAGTTCTTC
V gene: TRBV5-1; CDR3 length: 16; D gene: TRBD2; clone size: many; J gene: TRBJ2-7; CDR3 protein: CASSLDMGGTPYEQYF; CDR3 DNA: TGCGCCAGCAGCTTGGATATGGGGGGGACGCCCTACGAGCAGTACTTC
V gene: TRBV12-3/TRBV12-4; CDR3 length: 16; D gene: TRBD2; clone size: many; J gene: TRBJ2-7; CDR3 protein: CASSPRTSGRLGEQYF; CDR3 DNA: TGTGCCAGCAGTCCCCGGACTAGCGGGAGACTGGGCGAGCAGTACTTC
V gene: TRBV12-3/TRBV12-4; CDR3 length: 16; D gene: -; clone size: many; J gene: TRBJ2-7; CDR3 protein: CASRLTRWGETYEQYF; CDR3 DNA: TGTGCCAGCAGACTGACAAGATGGGGGGAGACCTACGAGCAGTACTTC